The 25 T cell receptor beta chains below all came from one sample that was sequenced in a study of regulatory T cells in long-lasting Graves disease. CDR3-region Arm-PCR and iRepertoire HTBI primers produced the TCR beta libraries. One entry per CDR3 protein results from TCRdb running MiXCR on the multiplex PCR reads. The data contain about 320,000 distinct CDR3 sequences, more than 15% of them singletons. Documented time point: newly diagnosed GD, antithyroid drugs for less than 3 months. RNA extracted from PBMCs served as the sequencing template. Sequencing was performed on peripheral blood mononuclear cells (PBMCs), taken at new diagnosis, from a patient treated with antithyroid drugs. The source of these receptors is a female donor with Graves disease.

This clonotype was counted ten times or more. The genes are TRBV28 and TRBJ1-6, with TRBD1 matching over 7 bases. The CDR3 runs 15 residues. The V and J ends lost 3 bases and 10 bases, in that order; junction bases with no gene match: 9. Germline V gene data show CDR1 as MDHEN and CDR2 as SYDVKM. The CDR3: CASSFAPGGRSPLHF. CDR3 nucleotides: TGTGCCAGCAGTTTCGCCCCAGGGGGTAGGTCACCCCTCCACTTT.

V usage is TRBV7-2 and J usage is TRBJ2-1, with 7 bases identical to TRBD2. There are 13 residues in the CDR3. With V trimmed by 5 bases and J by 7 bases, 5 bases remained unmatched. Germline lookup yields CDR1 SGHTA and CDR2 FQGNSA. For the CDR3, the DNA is TGTGCCAGCAGCCAATGGGAGGGGAATGAGCAGTTCTTC. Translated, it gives CASSQWEGNEQFF. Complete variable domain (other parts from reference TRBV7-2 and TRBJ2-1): GAGVSQSPSNKVTEKGKDVELRCDPISGHTALYWYRQSLGQGLEFLIYFQGNSAPDKSGLPSDRFSAERTGGSVSTLTIQRTQQEDSAVYLCASSQWEGNEQFFGPGTRLTVL.

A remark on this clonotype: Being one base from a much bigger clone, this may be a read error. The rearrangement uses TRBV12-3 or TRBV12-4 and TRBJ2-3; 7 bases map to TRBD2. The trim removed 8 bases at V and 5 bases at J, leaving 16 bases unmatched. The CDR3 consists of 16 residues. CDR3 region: CASPSAATSRRDTQYF. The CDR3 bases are TGTGCCAGCCCTTCAGCCGCGACTAGCCGACGAGATACGCAGTATTTT.

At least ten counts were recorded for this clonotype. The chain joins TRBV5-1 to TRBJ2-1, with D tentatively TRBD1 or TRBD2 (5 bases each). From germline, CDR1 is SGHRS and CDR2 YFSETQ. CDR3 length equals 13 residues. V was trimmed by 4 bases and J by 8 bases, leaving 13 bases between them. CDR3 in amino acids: CASSPGPPHEQFF. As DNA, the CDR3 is TGCGCCAGCAGCCCGGGGCCTCCCCATGAGCAGTTCTTC.

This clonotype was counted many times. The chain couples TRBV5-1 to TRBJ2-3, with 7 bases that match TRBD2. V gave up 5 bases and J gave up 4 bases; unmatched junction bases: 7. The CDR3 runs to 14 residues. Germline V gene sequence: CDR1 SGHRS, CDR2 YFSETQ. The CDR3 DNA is TGCGCCAGCAGTATCGGGGGGTTTCCAGATACGCAGTATTTT. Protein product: CASSIGGFPDTQYF.

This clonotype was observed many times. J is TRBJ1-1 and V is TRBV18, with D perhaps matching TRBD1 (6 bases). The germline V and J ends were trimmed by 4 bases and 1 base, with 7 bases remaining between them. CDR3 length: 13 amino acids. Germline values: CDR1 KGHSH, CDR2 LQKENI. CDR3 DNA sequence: TGTGCCAGCTCACAGGGACAGAACACTGAAGCTTTCTTT. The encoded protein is CASSQGQNTEAFF.

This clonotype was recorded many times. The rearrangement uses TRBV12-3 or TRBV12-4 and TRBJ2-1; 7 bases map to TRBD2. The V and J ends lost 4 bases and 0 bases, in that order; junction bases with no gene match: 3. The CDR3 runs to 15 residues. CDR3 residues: CASSSAGFSYNEQFF. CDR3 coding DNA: TGTGCCAGCAGTTCAGCGGGATTCTCCTACAATGAGCAGTTCTTC.

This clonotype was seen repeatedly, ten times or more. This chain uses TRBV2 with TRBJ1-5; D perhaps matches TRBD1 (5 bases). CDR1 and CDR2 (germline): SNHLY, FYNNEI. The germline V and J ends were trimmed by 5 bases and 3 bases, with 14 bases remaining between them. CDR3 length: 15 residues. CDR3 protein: CASSFRGVYNQPQHF. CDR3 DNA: TGTGCCAGCAGTTTCCGGGGGGTTTACAATCAGCCCCAGCATTTT. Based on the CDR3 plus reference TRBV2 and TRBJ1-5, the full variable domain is EPEVTQTPSHQVTQMGQEVILRCVPISNHLYFYWYRQILGQKVEFLVSFYNNEISEKSEIFDDQFSVERPDGSNFTLKIRSTKLEDSAMYFCASSFRGVYNQPQHFGDGTRLSIL.

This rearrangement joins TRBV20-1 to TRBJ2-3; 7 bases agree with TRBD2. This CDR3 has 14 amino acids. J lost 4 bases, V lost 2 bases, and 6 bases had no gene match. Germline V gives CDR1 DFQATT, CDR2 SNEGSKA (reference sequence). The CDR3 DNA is TGCAGTGCTAGAACCTCGGGAGGCCCAGATACGCAGTATTTT. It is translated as CSARTSGGPDTQYF.

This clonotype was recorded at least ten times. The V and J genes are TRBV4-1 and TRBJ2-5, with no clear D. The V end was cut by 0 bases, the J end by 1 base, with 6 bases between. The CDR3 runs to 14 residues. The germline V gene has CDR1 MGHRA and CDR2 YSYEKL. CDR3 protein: CASSQDWSQETQYF. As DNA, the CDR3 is TGCGCCAGCAGCCAAGACTGGAGCCAAGAGACCCAGTACTTC.

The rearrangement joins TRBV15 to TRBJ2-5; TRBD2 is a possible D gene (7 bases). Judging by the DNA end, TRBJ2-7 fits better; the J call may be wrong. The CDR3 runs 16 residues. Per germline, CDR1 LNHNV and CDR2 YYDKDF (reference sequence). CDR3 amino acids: CATSSKGGGGDYEQYF. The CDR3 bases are TGTGCCACCAGCAGCAAAGGCGGGGGCGGTGACTACGAGCAGTACTTC.

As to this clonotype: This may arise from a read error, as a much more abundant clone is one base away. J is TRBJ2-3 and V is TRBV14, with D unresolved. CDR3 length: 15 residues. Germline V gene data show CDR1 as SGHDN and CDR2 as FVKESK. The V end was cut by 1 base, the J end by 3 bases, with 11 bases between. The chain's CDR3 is CASSQVPRRTDTQYF. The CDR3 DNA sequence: TGTGCCAGCAGCCAAGTCCCGCGTAGGACAGATACGCAGTATTTT.

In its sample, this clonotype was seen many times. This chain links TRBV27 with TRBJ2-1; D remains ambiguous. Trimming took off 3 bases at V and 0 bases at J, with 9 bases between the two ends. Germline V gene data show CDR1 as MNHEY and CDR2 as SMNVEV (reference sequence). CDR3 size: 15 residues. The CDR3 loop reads CASSFGASSYNEQFF. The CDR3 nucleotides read TGTGCCAGCAGTTTTGGCGCCAGCTCCTACAATGAGCAGTTCTTC.

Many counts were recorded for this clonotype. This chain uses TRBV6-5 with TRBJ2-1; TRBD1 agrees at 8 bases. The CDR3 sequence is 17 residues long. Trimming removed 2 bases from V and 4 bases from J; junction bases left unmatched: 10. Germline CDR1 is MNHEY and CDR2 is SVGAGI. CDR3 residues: CASSYRGTGPSYNEQFF. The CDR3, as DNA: TGTGCCAGCAGTTACCGTGGGACAGGCCCCTCGTACAATGAGCAGTTCTTC.

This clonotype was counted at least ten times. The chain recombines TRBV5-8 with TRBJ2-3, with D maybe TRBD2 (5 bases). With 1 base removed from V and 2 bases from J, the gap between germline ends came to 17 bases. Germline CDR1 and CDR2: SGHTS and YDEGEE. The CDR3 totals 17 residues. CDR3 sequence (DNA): TGTGCCAGCAGCTTGAAGGTAGCGCAGATTTTCACAGATACGCAGTATTTT. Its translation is CASSLKVAQIFTDTQYF.

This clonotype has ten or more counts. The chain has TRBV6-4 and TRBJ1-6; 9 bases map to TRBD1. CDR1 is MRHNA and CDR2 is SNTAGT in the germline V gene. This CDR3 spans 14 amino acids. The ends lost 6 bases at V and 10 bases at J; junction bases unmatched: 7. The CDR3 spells CASSDSDRGSPLHF. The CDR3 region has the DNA TGTGCCAGCAGCGATTCGGACAGGGGATCACCCCTCCACTTT.

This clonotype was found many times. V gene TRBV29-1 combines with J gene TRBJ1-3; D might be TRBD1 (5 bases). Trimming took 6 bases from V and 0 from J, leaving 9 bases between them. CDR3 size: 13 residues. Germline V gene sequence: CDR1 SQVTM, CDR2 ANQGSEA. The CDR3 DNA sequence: TGCAGCGTCGCCGACAGCTCTGGAAACACCATATATTTT. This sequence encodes CSVADSSGNTIYF.

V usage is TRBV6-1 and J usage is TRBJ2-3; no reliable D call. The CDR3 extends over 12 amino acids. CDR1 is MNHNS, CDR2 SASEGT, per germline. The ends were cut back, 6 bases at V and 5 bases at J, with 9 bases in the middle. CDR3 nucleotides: TGTGCCAGCAGAAAAGTTGGAGATACGCAGTATTTT. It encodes CASRKVGDTQYF.

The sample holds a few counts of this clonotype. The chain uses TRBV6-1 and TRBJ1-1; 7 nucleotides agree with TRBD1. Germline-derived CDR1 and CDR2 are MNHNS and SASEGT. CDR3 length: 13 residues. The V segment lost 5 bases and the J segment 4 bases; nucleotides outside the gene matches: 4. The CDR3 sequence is CASSQWDSTEAFF. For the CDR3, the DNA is TGTGCCAGCAGTCAATGGGACAGCACTGAAGCTTTCTTT.

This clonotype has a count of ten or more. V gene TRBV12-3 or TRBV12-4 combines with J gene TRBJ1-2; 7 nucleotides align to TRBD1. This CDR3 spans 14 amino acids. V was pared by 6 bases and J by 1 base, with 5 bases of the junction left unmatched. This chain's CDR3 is CASRHDRDNYGYTF. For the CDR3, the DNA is TGTGCCAGCAGACATGACAGGGATAACTATGGCTACACCTTC.

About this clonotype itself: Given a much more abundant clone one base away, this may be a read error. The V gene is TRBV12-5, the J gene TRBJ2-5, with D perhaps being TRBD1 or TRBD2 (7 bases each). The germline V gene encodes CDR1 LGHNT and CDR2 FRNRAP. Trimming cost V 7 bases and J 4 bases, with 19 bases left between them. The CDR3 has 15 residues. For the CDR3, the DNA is TGTGCTAGTGCCCAAGCGGGAAGGGGGCGAGAGACCCAGTACTTC. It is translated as CASAQAGRGRETQYF.

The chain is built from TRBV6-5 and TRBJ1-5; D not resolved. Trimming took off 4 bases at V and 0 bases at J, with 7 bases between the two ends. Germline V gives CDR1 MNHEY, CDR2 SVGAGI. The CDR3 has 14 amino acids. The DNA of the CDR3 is TGTGCCAGCAGTTCCGTCTATAGCAATCAGCCCCAGCATTTT. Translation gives CASSSVYSNQPQHF.

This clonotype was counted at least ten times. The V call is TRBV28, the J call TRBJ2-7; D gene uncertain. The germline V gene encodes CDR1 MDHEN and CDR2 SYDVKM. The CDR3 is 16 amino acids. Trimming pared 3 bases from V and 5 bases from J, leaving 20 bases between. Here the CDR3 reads CASSFHDPRAADEQYF. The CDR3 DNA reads TGTGCCAGCAGTTTCCACGACCCCCGGGCCGCGGACGAGCAGTACTTC.

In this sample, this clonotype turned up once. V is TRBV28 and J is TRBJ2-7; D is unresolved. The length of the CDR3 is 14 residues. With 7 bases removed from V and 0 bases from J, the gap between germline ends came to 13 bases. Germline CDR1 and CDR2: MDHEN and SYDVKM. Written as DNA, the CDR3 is TGTGCCAGCATCTCGGCTTCACCCTCCTACGAGCAGTACTTC. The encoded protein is CASISASPSYEQYF.

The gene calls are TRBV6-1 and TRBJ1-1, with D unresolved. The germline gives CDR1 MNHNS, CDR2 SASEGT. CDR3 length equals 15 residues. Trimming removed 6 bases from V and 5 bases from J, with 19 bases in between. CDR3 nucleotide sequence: TGTGCCAGCAGCAGTCACTCTGTGGGGAAAACTGAAGCTTTCTTT. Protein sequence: CASSSHSVGKTEAFF.